The source of this T cell receptor beta chain is a study of T cell responses to AZD1222 COVID-19 vaccine. A word on this clone: Its antigen remains unknown.

Notes on the study in general: Nearly half of unique spike-specific TCRs reportedly avoided B.1.351 and B.1.1.7 mutated regions. Clonal diversity may have been underestimated in mostly white British donors. Two doses of AZD1222 preceded a rise in Spike-specific TCR breadth and depth. The CD4 TCRs associated with vaccination extended across spike and predominated at 160-218 and 743-854.

Germline assignment: CDR1 LNHDA and CDR2 SQIVND (reference sequence). CDR3 length: 15 amino acids. Trimming stripped 0 bases from V and 10 bases from J, with 18 bases between. Profiled with immunoSEQ multiplex PCR; TCRdb holds only in-frame clones, not every one. The sample shows approximately 140,000 clones, 90% to 95% of them seen only once. Sample: peripheral blood, taken 28 days after the second AZD1222 dose. The chain couples TRBV19 to TRBJ1-2; possibly TRBD1 for D (5 bases). The sequence came from an adult who received the AZD1222 COVID-19 vaccine. The CDR3 nucleotides read TGTGCCAGTAGTATAGATCGCCGGGCAGGGTTCGCCTACACCTTC. Its protein is CASSIDRRAGFAYTF.